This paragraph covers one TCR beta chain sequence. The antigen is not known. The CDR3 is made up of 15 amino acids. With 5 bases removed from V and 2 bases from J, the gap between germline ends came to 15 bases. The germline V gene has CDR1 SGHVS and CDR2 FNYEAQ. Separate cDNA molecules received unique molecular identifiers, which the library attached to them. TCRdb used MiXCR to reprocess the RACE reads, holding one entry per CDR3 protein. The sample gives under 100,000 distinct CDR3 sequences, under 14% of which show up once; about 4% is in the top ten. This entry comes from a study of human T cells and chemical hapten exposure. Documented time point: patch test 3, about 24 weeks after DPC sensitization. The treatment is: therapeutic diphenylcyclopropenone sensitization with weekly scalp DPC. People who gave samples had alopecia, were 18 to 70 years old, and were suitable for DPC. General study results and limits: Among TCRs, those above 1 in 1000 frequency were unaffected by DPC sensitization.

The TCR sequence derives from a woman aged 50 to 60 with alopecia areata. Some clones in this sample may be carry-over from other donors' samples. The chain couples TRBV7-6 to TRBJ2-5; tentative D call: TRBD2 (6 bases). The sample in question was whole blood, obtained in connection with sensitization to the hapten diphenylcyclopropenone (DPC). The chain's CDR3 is CASSQSGTRQETQYF. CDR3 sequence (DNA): TGTGCCAGCAGCCAATCCGGGACTCGTCAAGAGACCCAGTACTTC.